These 22 T cell receptor beta chains came from one sample sequenced in a study of response to subunit inactivated influenza vaccine. A single record per CDR3 protein comes from TCRdb applying MiXCR to the RT-PCR reads. The data hold roughly 760,000 distinct CDR3 sequences, with approximately 21% observed a single time. The input for sequencing was PBMCs from blood, taken 5 days after vaccination. The receptors here all came from a man in his fifties who received an inactivated influenza vaccine.

This clonotype was seen more than once but under ten times. The chain joins TRBV28 to TRBJ2-5; 7 nucleotides line up with TRBD1. This CDR3 is 16 amino acids long. CDR1 is MDHEN and CDR2 is SYDVKM in the germline V gene. V lost 4 bases to trimming and J lost 4 bases; unmatched junction nucleotides: 12. The CDR3 coding sequence is TGTGCCAGCAGTTCACCGGGACAGACTACAAGAGAGACCCAGTACTTC. Its translation: CASSSPGQTTRETQYF.

V usage is TRBV6-2 or TRBV6-3 and J usage is TRBJ2-1; 9 nucleotides agree with TRBD2. V dropped 6 bases and J dropped 4; count of bases not matched to a gene: 7. The length of the CDR3 is 15 residues. Germline CDR1 and CDR2: MNHEY and SVGEGT. The CDR3 here is CASSQSGGFYNEQFF. Here the CDR3 DNA reads TGTGCCAGCAGCCAAAGCGGGGGGTTTTACAATGAGCAGTTCTTC.

The chain joins TRBV6-1 to TRBJ2-5; possibly TRBD1 for D (6 bases). V lost 5 bases to trimming and J lost 0 bases, with 10 bases between them. The germline V gene has CDR1 MNHNS and CDR2 SASEGT. CDR3 length equals 14 residues. The CDR3 loop reads CASSKQGYQETQYF. For the CDR3, the DNA is TGTGCCAGCAGTAAACAGGGCTACCAAGAGACCCAGTACTTC.

This clonotype was detected only a few times. The chain couples TRBV5-1 to TRBJ2-2; D is possibly TRBD1 or TRBD2 (5 bases each). From germline, CDR1 is SGHRS and CDR2 YFSETQ. The CDR3 covers 15 residues. Trimming removed 1 base from V and 4 bases from J, with 11 bases in between. The CDR3 sequence is CASSLSWGSTGELFF. CDR3 sequence (DNA): TGCGCCAGCAGCTTGAGCTGGGGGAGCACCGGGGAGCTGTTTTTT.

The chain uses TRBV21-1 and TRBJ1-5; the D segment call TRBD1 is taken from the table without a DNA check. TRBV21-1 corresponds to a pseudogene. The length of the CDR3 is 15 residues. The CDR3 loop reads CASNGRDRDYQPQHF. CDR3 DNA: TGTGCCAGCAACGGCCGGGACAGGGATTATCAGCCCCAGCATTTT.

V and J are TRBV7-9 and TRBJ2-3; D perhaps matches TRBD2 (6 bases). V dropped 5 bases and J dropped 4 bases, with 13 bases sitting between them. CDR1 is SEHNR, CDR2 FQNEAQ, per germline (reference sequence). The CDR3 spans 14 residues. The CDR3 protein is CASSRGGGADTQYF. Written as DNA, the CDR3 is TGTGCCAGCAGCCGGGGCGGCGGGGCAGATACGCAGTATTTT. Combining the CDR3 with reference TRBV7-9 and TRBJ2-3 gives the whole variable domain DTGVSQNPRHKITKRGQNVTFRCDPISEHNRLYWYRQTLGQGPEFLTYFQNEAQLEKSRLLSDRFSAERPKGSFSTLEIQRTEQGDSAMYLCASSRGGGADTQYFGPGTRLTVL.

As regards this clonotype: A much bigger clone sits one base away, suggesting this may be a read error. As the CDR3 is not closed by the conserved phenylalanine or tryptophan, this likely results from a read error. The chain combines TRBV7-9 with TRBJ2-5; D is undetermined. Germline lookup yields CDR1 SEHNR and CDR2 FQNEAQ (reference sequence). This CDR3 region has 16 residues. V was trimmed by 1 base and J by 1 base, leaving 13 bases between them. The CDR3 DNA reads TGTGCCAGCAGCTTAGGGGATCTGTGGGCCCAAGAGACCCAGTACTTA. Translating it yields CASSLGDLWAQETQYL.

This clonotype showed up just a few times. The rearrangement uses TRBV20-1 and TRBJ2-5; the match to TRBD2 covers 7 bases. V was clipped by 7 bases and J by 3 bases; unmatched bases: 11. The germline V gene encodes CDR1 DFQATT and CDR2 SNEGSKA (reference sequence). The CDR3 runs 14 residues. CDR3 nucleotide sequence: TGCAGTGTTCGACCCCTAGCGGTAAAAGAGACCCAGTACTTC. Amino acids: CSVRPLAVKETQYF.

The CDR3 loop is CSARDALAGDDEQFF. CDR3 in DNA: TGCAGTGCTAGAGATGCGCTAGCGGGGGATGATGAGCAGTTCTTC. V and J are TRBV20-1 and TRBJ2-1; 10 bases agree with TRBD2. The CDR3 totals 15 residues. After removal of 0 bases from V and 8 bases from J, the junction contained 7 bases not matched to a gene. Germline-derived CDR1 and CDR2 are DFQATT and SNEGSKA (reference sequence).

Ten or more counts support this clonotype. CDR3 loop: CASSLDPGTYGYTF. CDR3 in DNA: TGTGCCAGCAGCTTAGATCCCGGGACCTATGGCTACACCTTC. V gene TRBV11-2 combines with J gene TRBJ1-2; D may be TRBD1 (5 bases). The germline V and J ends were trimmed by 0 bases and 4 bases, with 9 bases remaining between them. The germline V gene encodes CDR1 SGHAT and CDR2 FQNNGV. The CDR3 sequence is 14 residues long.

The gene calls are TRBV5-5 and TRBJ2-3; D gene unclear. Germline CDR1 is SGHKS and CDR2 is YYEKEE (reference sequence). V was cut by 4 bases and J by 2 bases, with 20 bases left in between. This CDR3 spans 17 amino acids. CDR3 residues: CASSRLDLGRDTDTQYF. As DNA, the CDR3 is TGTGCCAGCAGCCGTTTGGACCTCGGTCGCGACACAGATACGCAGTATTTT.

The chain couples TRBV29-1 to TRBJ2-7; possible D gene TRBD1, 5 bases. Trimming left V 5 bases short and J 6 bases short, with 11 bases between. The V gene's germline CDR1 is SQVTM and CDR2 ANQGSEA. CDR3 size: 11 residues. The CDR3 nucleotides are TGCAGCGTTAAGGGGTTGGCCGAGCAGTACTTC. This translates into CSVKGLAEQYF.

This sequence joins TRBV7-9 and TRBJ2-7; TRBD1 might be the D (6 bases). The V gene's germline CDR1 is SEHNR and CDR2 FQNEAQ (reference sequence). The V gene lost 3 bases and the J gene lost 6 bases, with 9 bases spanning the gap. The CDR3 is 12 amino acids. The DNA for the CDR3 is TGTGCCAGCAGCTTCAACAGGGTCGAGCAGTACTTC. The encoded protein is CASSFNRVEQYF.

This chain connects TRBV6-2 or TRBV6-3 to TRBJ1-2; D might be TRBD1 (5 bases). The germline V and J ends were trimmed by 6 bases and 0 bases, with 17 bases remaining between them. The CDR3 totals 16 residues. The germline V gene encodes CDR1 MNHEY and CDR2 SVGEGT. CDR3 sequence reads: CASRKSGTEANYGYTF. DNA for the CDR3: TGTGCCAGCAGAAAATCCGGGACGGAAGCTAACTATGGCTACACCTTC.

The chain has TRBV15 and TRBJ2-1; 7 bases fit TRBD1. The CDR3 totals 16 residues. V lost 3 bases to trimming and J lost 7 bases; unmatched junction nucleotides: 12. Germline CDR1 LNHNV, CDR2 YYDKDF (reference sequence). The CDR3 region has the DNA TGTGCCACCAGCAGCTTACAGGGGTTTCTTAGGAATGAGCAGTTCTTC. It yields the protein CATSSLQGFLRNEQFF. The variable domain in full, completed from reference TRBV15 and TRBJ2-1, reads DAMVIQNPRYQVTQFGKPVTLSCSQTLNHNVMYWYQQKSSQAPKLLFHYYDKDFNNEADTPDNFQSRRPNTSFCFLDIRSPGLGDTAMYLCATSSLQGFLRNEQFFGPGTRLTVL.

The V call is TRBV24-1, the J call TRBJ2-7; 8 bases agree with TRBD1. Germline CDR1 reads KGHDR; CDR2 reads SFDVKD. With V trimmed by 3 bases and J by 2 bases, 5 bases remained unmatched. CDR3 length: 15 amino acids. The CDR3 region is CATSDGTGITYEQYF. In nucleotides, the CDR3 is TGTGCCACCAGTGATGGGACAGGTATCACCTACGAGCAGTACTTC.

V is TRBV7-9 and J is TRBJ2-1, with TRBD2 as a possible D gene (5 bases). Trimming took off 5 bases at V and 6 bases at J, with 23 bases between the two ends. Germline V CDR1 and CDR2: SEHNR, FQNEAQ (reference sequence). This CDR3 has 17 amino acids. The CDR3 spells CASSPKPGEGTSNEQFF. The CDR3 nucleotides are TGTGCCAGCAGCCCTAAGCCTGGCGAGGGCACCTCCAATGAGCAGTTCTTC.

In its sample, this clonotype was seen many times. The rearrangement uses TRBV6-1 and TRBJ2-5, with 7 bases fitting TRBD2. The trim removed 2 bases at V and 1 base at J, leaving 7 bases unmatched. Germline V gene sequence: CDR1 MNHNS, CDR2 SASEGT. The CDR3 runs to 16 residues. The CDR3: CASSEWAGRAQETQYF. DNA for the CDR3: TGTGCCAGCAGTGAATGGGCAGGGAGGGCCCAAGAGACCCAGTACTTC.

This clonotype was seen ten or more times. This chain connects TRBV7-2 to TRBJ2-3, with D possibly being TRBD2 (5 bases). The ends were cut back, 4 bases at V and 3 bases at J, with 11 bases in the middle. The CDR3 covers 14 residues. CDR1 SGHTA and CDR2 FQGNSA come from the germline V gene. The CDR3, as DNA: TGTGCCAGCAGCTCTCTCGGAGGAACAGATACGCAGTATTTT. This gives the protein CASSSLGGTDTQYF.

This clonotype appeared a single time. V usage is TRBV7-6 and J usage is TRBJ2-6, with D maybe TRBD1 (6 bases). This CDR3 comprises 19 residues. Looked up from germline, CDR1 is SGHVS and CDR2 is FNYEAQ. Trimming removed 4 bases at V and 1 base at J, with 20 bases between. The CDR3 DNA reads TGTGCCAGCAGCTCCTTAACCGGGACACTAAGATCTGGGGCCAACGTCCTGACTTTC. Residues: CASSSLTGTLRSGANVLTF.

This clonotype was counted at least ten times. This chain links TRBV12-3 or TRBV12-4 with TRBJ2-7; the D gene is possibly TRBD2 (6 bases). V was cut by 6 bases and J by 0 bases, with 12 bases left in between. CDR3 length: 14 residues. CDR3 residues: CASSPDGSSYEQYF. The CDR3 DNA follows: TGTGCCAGCAGCCCCGACGGGAGCTCCTACGAGCAGTACTTC.

This clonotype appeared many times. This rearrangement joins TRBV10-3 to TRBJ2-1; TRBD1 matches 7 bases. Germline V lookup: CDR1 ENHRY, CDR2 SYGVKD. V gave up 6 bases and J gave up 10 bases; unmatched junction bases: 6. This CDR3 is 12 amino acids long. CDR3 in amino acids: CAIRPQGREQFF. CDR3 in DNA: TGTGCCATCAGACCACAGGGGCGGGAGCAGTTCTTC.